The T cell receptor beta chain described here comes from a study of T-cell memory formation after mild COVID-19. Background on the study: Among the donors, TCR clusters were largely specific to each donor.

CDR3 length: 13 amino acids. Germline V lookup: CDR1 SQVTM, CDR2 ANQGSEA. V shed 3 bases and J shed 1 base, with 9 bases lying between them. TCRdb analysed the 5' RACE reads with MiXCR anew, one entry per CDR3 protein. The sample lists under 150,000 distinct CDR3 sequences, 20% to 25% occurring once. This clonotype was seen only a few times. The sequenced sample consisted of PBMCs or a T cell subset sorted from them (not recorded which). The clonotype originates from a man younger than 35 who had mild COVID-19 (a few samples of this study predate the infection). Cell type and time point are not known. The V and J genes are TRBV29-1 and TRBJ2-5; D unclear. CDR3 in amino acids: CSVEFPTQETQYF. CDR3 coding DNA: TGCAGCGTTGAGTTTCCCACCCAAGAGACCCAGTACTTC.